The clone carrying this TCR beta chain was recorded many times. The antigen remains unidentified. There are 12 residues in the CDR3. Germline assignment: CDR1 SGHRS and CDR2 YFSETQ. Trimming left V 4 bases short and J 6 bases short, with 11 bases between. This record belongs to a study of Graves' ophthalmopathy and Graves' hyperthyroidism. Study-wide findings and caveats: Blood also held most thyroid clonotypes expanded above 0.001 frequency.

RNA transcripts were the source from which TCR beta CDR3 regions were amplified. The first round was an RT-PCR with HTBI primers, and the second round was a multiplex PCR. TCRdb reanalysed the multiplex PCR reads using MiXCR and keeps one entry per CDR3 protein. Here the sample spans about 660,000 distinct CDR3 sequences, over 40% being singletons. The sequence was collected from an adult man with Graves' ophthalmopathy. V gene TRBV5-1 combines with J gene TRBJ2-7; D gene unclear. The specimen sequenced was peripheral blood. CDR3 coding DNA: TGCGCCAGCAGCATCGCTAGTGGCGAGCAGTACTTC. This gives the protein CASSIASGEQYF.